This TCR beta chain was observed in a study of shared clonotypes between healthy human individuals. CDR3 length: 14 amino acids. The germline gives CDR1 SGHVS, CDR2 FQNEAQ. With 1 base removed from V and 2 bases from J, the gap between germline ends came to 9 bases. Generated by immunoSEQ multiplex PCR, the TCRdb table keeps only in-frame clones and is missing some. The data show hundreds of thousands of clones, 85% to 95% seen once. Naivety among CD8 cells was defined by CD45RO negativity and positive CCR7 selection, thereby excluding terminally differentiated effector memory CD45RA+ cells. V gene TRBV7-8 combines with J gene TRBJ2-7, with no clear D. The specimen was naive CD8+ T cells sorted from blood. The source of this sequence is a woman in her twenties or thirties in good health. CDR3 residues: CASSLVGQTYEQYF. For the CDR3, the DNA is TGTGCCAGCAGCTTAGTGGGCCAGACCTACGAGCAGTACTTC. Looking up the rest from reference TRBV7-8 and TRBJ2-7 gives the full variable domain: GAGVSQSPRYKVAKRGQDVALRCDPISGHVSLFWYQQALGQGPEFLTYFQNEAQLDKSGLPSDRFFAERPEGSVSTLKIQRTQQEDSAVYLCASSLVGQTYEQYFGPGTRLTVT.